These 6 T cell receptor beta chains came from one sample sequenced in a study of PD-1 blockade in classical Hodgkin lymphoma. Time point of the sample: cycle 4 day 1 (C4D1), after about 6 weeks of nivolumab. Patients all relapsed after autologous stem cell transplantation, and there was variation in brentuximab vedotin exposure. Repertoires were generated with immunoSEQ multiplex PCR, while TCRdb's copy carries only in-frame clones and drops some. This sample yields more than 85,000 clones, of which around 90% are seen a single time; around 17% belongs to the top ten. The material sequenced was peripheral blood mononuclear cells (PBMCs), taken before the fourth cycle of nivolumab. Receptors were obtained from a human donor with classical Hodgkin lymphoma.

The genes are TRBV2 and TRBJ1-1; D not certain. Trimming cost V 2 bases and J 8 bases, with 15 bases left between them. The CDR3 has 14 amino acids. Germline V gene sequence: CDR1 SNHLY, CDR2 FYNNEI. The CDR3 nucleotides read TGTGCCAGCAGTGAATTGAGACACCCCTTCGAAGCTTTCTTT. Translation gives CASSELRHPFEAFF.

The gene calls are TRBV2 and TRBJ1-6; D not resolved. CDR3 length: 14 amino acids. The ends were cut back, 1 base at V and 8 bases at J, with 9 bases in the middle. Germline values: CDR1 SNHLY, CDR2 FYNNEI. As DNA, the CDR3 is TGTGCCAGCAGTGAAGGGAGAGGGTATTCACCCCTCCACTTT. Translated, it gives CASSEGRGYSPLHF.

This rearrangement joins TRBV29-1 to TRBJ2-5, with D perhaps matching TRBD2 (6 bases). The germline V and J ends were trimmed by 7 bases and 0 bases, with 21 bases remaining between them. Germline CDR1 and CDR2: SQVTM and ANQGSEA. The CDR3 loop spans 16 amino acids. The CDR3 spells CSGGTGSSPYQETQYF. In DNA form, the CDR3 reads TGCAGCGGCGGGACGGGCAGTAGTCCGTACCAAGAGACCCAGTACTTC.

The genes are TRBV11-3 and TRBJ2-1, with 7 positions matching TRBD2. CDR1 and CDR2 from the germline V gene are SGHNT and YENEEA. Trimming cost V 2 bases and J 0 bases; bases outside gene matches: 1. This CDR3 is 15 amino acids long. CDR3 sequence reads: CASSLSSGSYNEQFF. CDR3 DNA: TGTGCCAGCAGCTTATCTAGCGGCTCCTACAATGAGCAGTTCTTC. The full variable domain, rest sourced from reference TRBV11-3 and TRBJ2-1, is EAGVVQSPRYKIIEKKQPVAFWCNPISGHNTLYWYLQNLGQGPELLIRYENEEAVDDSQLPKDRFSAERLKGVDSTLKIQPAELGDSAVYLCASSLSSGSYNEQFFGPGTRLTVL.

The CDR3 region is CASSRAGGSYNEQFF. The CDR3, as DNA: TGTGCCAGCAGTAGAGCGGGGGGCTCCTACAATGAGCAGTTCTTC. The chain carries TRBV6-5 and TRBJ2-1; TRBD2 matches at 9 bases. After removal of 5 bases from V and 0 bases from J, the junction contained 2 bases not matched to a gene. This CDR3 spans 15 amino acids. Germline CDR1 reads MNHEY; CDR2 reads SVGAGI.

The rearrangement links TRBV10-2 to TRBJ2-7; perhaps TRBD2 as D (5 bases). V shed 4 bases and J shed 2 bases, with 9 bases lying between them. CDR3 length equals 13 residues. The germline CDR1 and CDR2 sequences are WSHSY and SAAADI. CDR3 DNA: TGCGCCAGCAGTGTTGCGGGCACCTACGAGCAGTACTTC. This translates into CASSVAGTYEQYF.